Each of the 31 T cell receptor beta chains below was sequenced from the same sample in a study of blood T cells in healthy people across ages. PCR was performed a second time for 7 to 11 cycles using a sample-barcoded 5' primer and a J-beta primer mix. TCRdb independently ran MiXCR on the 5' RACE reads; one entry per CDR3 protein. The sample includes 870,000 or so distinct CDR3 sequences, about 28% seen only once; the top ten take roughly a sixth. Sequencing used blood. Source of these receptors: a woman aged 80 or older in good health.

Notes on this clonotype: A much larger clonotype is one base distant, so this may be a read error. The gene calls are TRBV6-5 and TRBJ2-7; D gene uncertain. CDR1 MNHEY and CDR2 SVGAGI come from the germline V gene. This CDR3 region has 14 residues. The V and J ends lost 0 bases and 10 bases respectively, with 16 bases between them. CDR3 in DNA: TGTGCCAGCAGTTACTCTCGGACCTCAGAGGCCCAGTACTTC. Its translation: CASSYSRTSEAQYF.

This clonotype has ten or more counts. The chain employs TRBV7-2 and TRBJ2-3, with 7 bases matching TRBD2. The CDR3 is 15 residues long. The junction had 5 bases not matched to a gene; V was cut back by 4 bases and J by 1 base. CDR1 is SGHTA, CDR2 FQGNSA, per germline. CDR3 coding DNA: TGTGCCAGCAGCTCCCGGGAGGTTGGCACAGATACGCAGTATTTT. Translation: CASSSREVGTDTQYF.

This clonotype was picked up many times. The chain recombines TRBV5-5 with TRBJ1-2; a weak D match, TRBD1 (5 bases). Germline CDR1 and CDR2: SGHKS and YYEKEE (reference sequence). This CDR3 spans 15 amino acids. Trimming removed 4 bases from V and 3 bases from J, with 16 bases in between. The CDR3 bases are TGTGCCAGCAGCCGCGGGACTTTTGGGGACTATGGCTACACCTTC. Its translation: CASSRGTFGDYGYTF.

The rearrangement joins TRBV10-3 to TRBJ1-2; no reliable D call. V was cut by 9 bases and J by 4 bases, with 9 bases left in between. The CDR3 covers 11 residues. Per germline, CDR1 ENHRY and CDR2 SYGVKD. CDR3 in amino acids: CAISFSYGYTF. Written as DNA, the CDR3 is TGTGCCATTAGTTTTAGCTATGGCTACACCTTC.

A remark on this clonotype: Since a much larger clone is just one base distant, this may be a read error. CDR3 sequence reads: CASSFGRGNYPSADTQYF. The DNA of the CDR3 is TGTGCCAGCAGCTTCGGAAGGGGTAATTATCCTAGCGCAGATACGCAGTATTTT. The chain recombines TRBV7-2 with TRBJ2-3; a possible D gene is TRBD2 (6 bases). The germline V gene encodes CDR1 SGHTA and CDR2 FQGNSA. This CDR3 comprises 18 residues. Trimming took 3 bases from V and 4 from J, leaving 23 bases between them.

This clonotype has just a few counts. V is TRBV10-3 and J is TRBJ2-2; 9 bases fit TRBD1. Looked up from germline, CDR1 is ENHRY and CDR2 is SYGVKD. V shed 8 bases and J 4 bases; nucleotides not matched to a gene: 5. The CDR3 is made up of 14 amino acids. CDR3 in amino acids: CAIGTGTITGELFF. In DNA form, the CDR3 reads TGTGCCATCGGGACAGGGACGATCACCGGGGAGCTGTTTTTT.

The V and J genes are TRBV6-2 or TRBV6-3 and TRBJ2-3; unclear D gene. Germline loops: CDR1 MNHEY, CDR2 SVGEGT. V lost 1 base and J lost 2, with 7 bases in between. This CDR3 contains 14 residues. The CDR3 DNA follows: TGTGCCAGCAGTTACTACCTCCCCACAGATACGCAGTATTTT. This sequence encodes CASSYYLPTDTQYF.

The chain has TRBV9 and TRBJ2-3; no clear D. CDR1 is SGDLS and CDR2 is YYNGEE in the germline V gene. This CDR3 region has 14 residues. The V and J ends lost 2 bases and 4 bases respectively, with 11 bases between them. CDR3 bases: TGTGCCAGCAGCGTCCAAGGTAGGGCAGATACGCAGTATTTT. Translated: CASSVQGRADTQYF.

This clonotype was counted a few times. A read error is possible here, since a much larger clone lies one base away. The V and J genes are TRBV7-2 and TRBJ2-5; D unclear. V lost 1 base and J lost 11, with 17 bases in between. CDR3 length: 14 residues. Germline V gives CDR1 SGHTA, CDR2 FQGNSA. The CDR3 loop is CASSLEPHGNEQYF. The CDR3 nucleotides read TGTGCCAGCAGCTTAGAACCCCATGGGAATGAGCAGTACTTC.

This sequence joins TRBV2 and TRBJ2-3; D is undetermined. The germline CDR1 and CDR2 sequences are SNHLY and FYNNEI. Trimming left V 7 bases short and J 1 base short, with 15 bases between. The CDR3 has 15 amino acids. The DNA for the CDR3 is TGTGCCAGCAAAGCTGGATCTTCGCGCACAGATACGCAGTATTTT. Encoded protein: CASKAGSSRTDTQYF.

This clonotype was detected many times. The chain uses TRBV27 and TRBJ2-6, with 9 bases matching TRBD2. The V gene's germline CDR1 is MNHEY and CDR2 SMNVEV (reference sequence). V lost 3 bases, J lost 4 bases, and 10 bases stayed unmatched. This CDR3 has 18 amino acids. The CDR3 bases are TGTGCCAGCAGTTTCTGGGGACTAGCTTCTCCGGGGGCCAACGTCCTGACTTTC. Amino acids: CASSFWGLASPGANVLTF.

This clonotype was seen many times. The V call is TRBV6-2 or TRBV6-3, the J call TRBJ2-7; TRBD1 might be the D (6 bases). Looked up from germline, CDR1 is MNHEY and CDR2 is SVGEGT. This CDR3 has 15 amino acids. Trimming cost V 5 bases and J 2 bases, with 16 bases left between them. The CDR3 sequence is CASSDTGTGAYEQYF. Here the CDR3 DNA reads TGTGCCAGCAGTGACACAGGGACGGGCGCCTACGAGCAGTACTTC.

This clonotype was observed at least ten times. The V gene is TRBV5-1, the J gene TRBJ2-6; D gene uncertain. The CDR3 totals 13 residues. The germline CDR1 and CDR2 sequences are SGHRS and YFSETQ. V was pared by 3 bases and J by 2 bases, with 3 bases between. The CDR3 coding sequence is TGCGCCAGCAGCTCACCTGGGGCCAACGTCCTGACTTTC. It yields the protein CASSSPGANVLTF.

This clonotype was counted only a few times. The V and J genes are TRBV5-1 and TRBJ2-2; unclear D gene. Germline assignment: CDR1 SGHRS and CDR2 YFSETQ. The CDR3 covers 13 residues. Trimming cost V 4 bases and J 7 bases, with 11 bases left between them. The CDR3 reads CASSRETGGELFF. CDR3 coding DNA: TGCGCCAGCAGCAGAGAGACGGGCGGGGAGCTGTTTTTT. The full variable domain, rest sourced from reference TRBV5-1 and TRBJ2-2, is KAGVTQTPRYLIKTRGQQVTLSCSPISGHRSVSWYQQTPGQGLQFLFEYFSETQRNKGNFPGRFSGRQFSNSRSEMNVSTLELGDSALYLCASSRETGGELFFGEGSRLTVL.

V and J are TRBV21-1 and TRBJ2-7; the DNA was not compared with TRBD1, the D call given in the table. TRBV21-1 is a pseudogene locus. This CDR3 is built from 16 residues. The CDR3 DNA sequence: TGTGCCAGCAGCAAAGAAATGGGGCCAGGGACCTACGAGCAGTACTTC. Protein: CASSKEMGPGTYEQYF.

The J gene is TRBJ2-2, the V gene TRBV2; TRBD2 might be the D (5 bases). V lost 5 bases to trimming and J lost 0 bases, with 10 bases between them. This CDR3 has 15 amino acids. Germline V gene lookup returns CDR1 SNHLY and CDR2 FYNNEI. Here the CDR3 reads CASSRVGANTGELFF. In DNA form, the CDR3 reads TGTGCCAGCAGTCGTGTCGGGGCGAACACCGGGGAGCTGTTTTTT.

V is TRBV15 and J is TRBJ1-5; no definite D call. V gave up 0 bases and J gave up 3 bases, with 6 bases separating them. Germline V gene lookup returns CDR1 LNHNV and CDR2 YYDKDF (reference sequence). The CDR3 has 14 amino acids. This CDR3 reads CATSRETVNQPQHF. For the CDR3, the DNA is TGTGCCACCAGCAGAGAAACAGTCAATCAGCCCCAGCATTTT.

In regard to this clonotype: A read error may explain this, as a much larger clone is one base away. The J gene is TRBJ2-5, the V gene TRBV4-1, with 7 positions matching TRBD1. V shed 6 bases, J shed 3 bases, and the junction held 7 bases outside the gene matches. The germline gives CDR1 MGHRA, CDR2 YSYEKL. CDR3 length: 14 residues. CDR3 bases: TGCGCCAGCAGTCGCACCCAGGGGGAAGAGACCCAGTACTTC. Amino acid sequence: CASSRTQGEETQYF.

This clonotype was recorded many times. V is TRBV29-1 and J is TRBJ2-5; the D gene is possibly TRBD1 (6 bases). V shed 3 bases and J shed 4 bases, with 15 bases lying between them. The CDR3 runs 14 residues. Germline CDR1 is SQVTM and CDR2 is ANQGSEA. The CDR3 sequence is CSVDNRVWSETQYF. The CDR3 DNA is TGCAGCGTTGACAACAGGGTATGGTCAGAGACCCAGTACTTC. The variable domain in full, completed from reference TRBV29-1 and TRBJ2-5, reads SAVISQKPSRDICQRGTSLTIQCQVDSQVTMMFWYRQQPGQSLTLIATANQGSEATYESGFVIDKFPISRPNLTFSTLTVSNMSPEDSSIYLCSVDNRVWSETQYFGPGTRLLVL.

In the case of this clonotype: A single base separates this from a much larger clone, so it may be a read error. This chain uses TRBV11-2 with TRBJ2-7, with 8 bases fitting TRBD2. Germline-derived CDR1 and CDR2 are SGHAT and FQNNGV. This CDR3 is 16 amino acids long. CDR3 sequence (DNA): TGTGCCAGCAGCCGCTACACTAGCGGTCCATCCTACGAGCGGTACTTC. It is translated as CASSRYTSGPSYERYF. The variable domain in full, completed from reference TRBV11-2 and TRBJ2-7, reads EAGVAQSPRYKIIEKRQSVAFWCNPISGHATLYWYQQILGQGPKLLIQFQNNGVVDDSQLPKDRFSAERLKGVDSTLKIQPAKLEDSAVYLCASSRYTSGPSYERYFGPGTRLTVT.

As for this clonotype: Compared with germline, one end of the junction differs, possibly owing to a read error. The chain carries TRBV12-3 or TRBV12-4 and TRBJ2-3; tentatively, D is TRBD1 (6 bases). The length of the CDR3 is 15 residues. The CDR3 DNA reads as TGTGCCAGCAGTATTAGGGGGTTAAGCGCAGATGCGCAGTATTTT. This encodes CASSIRGLSADAQYF.

There are many counts of this clonotype. This chain uses TRBV24-1 with TRBJ1-2; D gene uncertain. The germline V gene encodes CDR1 KGHDR and CDR2 SFDVKD. V was shortened by 5 bases and J by 8 bases, with 8 bases between the two germline ends. There are 11 residues in the CDR3. Here the CDR3 DNA reads TGTGCCACCAGTGCAGCTTACGGCTACACCTTC. This gives the protein CATSAAYGYTF.

This clonotype was seen at least ten times. The V gene is TRBV6-5, the J gene TRBJ2-5; no definite D call. There are 13 residues in the CDR3. V was clipped by 8 bases and J by 5 bases, with 15 bases between them. From germline, CDR1 is MNHEY and CDR2 SVGAGI. The CDR3 DNA is TGTGCCAGCGGTCAGGTCGGGCGCGAGACCCAGTACTTC. This translates into CASGQVGRETQYF.

V and J are TRBV7-9 and TRBJ1-5; 9 bases agree with TRBD1. CDR1 and CDR2 from the germline V gene are SEHNR and FQNEAQ (reference sequence). The length of the CDR3 is 15 residues. V lost 5 bases to trimming and J lost 7 bases; unmatched junction nucleotides: 9. For the CDR3, the DNA is TGTGCCAGCAGCCCCGGGACAGGGATTTTCCAGCCCCAGCATTTT. Protein: CASSPGTGIFQPQHF.

This clonotype was seen repeatedly, ten times or more. The chain employs TRBV3-1 and TRBJ1-2; the D is unclear. Germline-derived CDR1 and CDR2 are LGHDT and YNNKEL (reference sequence). This CDR3 is built from 15 residues. Trimming removed 0 bases at V and 1 base at J, with 9 bases between. The CDR3 sequence is CASSQEMAVNYGYTF. CDR3 sequence (DNA): TGTGCCAGCAGCCAAGAGATGGCCGTTAACTATGGCTACACCTTC.

As regards this clonotype: The conserved final phenylalanine or tryptophan is absent from the CDR3, which likely points to a read error. The chain joins TRBV9 to TRBJ2-4; D uncertain. The J call may not be correct, given that the DNA end is closer to TRBJ2-5. Germline CDR1 is SGDLS and CDR2 is YYNGEE. This CDR3 region has 14 residues. CDR3 DNA: TGCGCCAGCAGCGTAAGCTGGAGCAAAGAGACCCAGTACTGC. It translates to CASSVSWSKETQYC.

This rearrangement joins TRBV29-1 to TRBJ2-7; D gene ambiguous. The tail of the sequence fits TRBJ2-5 better, so the J call may be wrong. In germline, CDR1 is SQVTM, CDR2 ANQGSEA. The CDR3 is made up of 12 amino acids. The CDR3 here is CSVEGEWETQYF. The CDR3 coding sequence is TGCAGCGTTGAAGGCGAGTGGGAGACCCAGTACTTC.

This clonotype has ten or more counts. This rearrangement joins TRBV5-1 to TRBJ2-6; D may be TRBD1 (6 bases). V was cut by 2 bases and J by 0 bases, with 12 bases left in between. Looked up from germline, CDR1 is SGHRS and CDR2 is YFSETQ. This CDR3 comprises 17 residues. CDR3 sequence reads: CASSFGTLSSGANVLTF. The CDR3, as DNA: TGCGCCAGCAGCTTCGGGACACTCAGCTCTGGGGCCAACGTCCTGACTTTC.

The table lists this clonotype with a few counts. The chain carries TRBV7-2 and TRBJ1-1; D uncertain. Trimming cost V 7 bases and J 0 bases, with 12 bases left between them. Germline V lookup: CDR1 SGHTA, CDR2 FQGNSA. The CDR3 length is 14 residues. In DNA, the CDR3 is TGTGCCAGCACCCGCGGGTCCTTGAACACTGAAGCTTTCTTT. It translates to CASTRGSLNTEAFF.

This clonotype was picked up many times. The chain employs TRBV7-2 and TRBJ2-5; TRBD2 might be the D (5 bases). The CDR3 spans 15 residues. Germline assignment: CDR1 SGHTA and CDR2 FQGNSA. V dropped 7 bases and J dropped 4 bases, with 19 bases sitting between them. CDR3 coding DNA: TGTGCCAGCACCCTTGCCCCCGGGATCGGAGAGACCCAGTACTTC. Protein: CASTLAPGIGETQYF.

In this sample, this clonotype turned up many times. V usage is TRBV7-2 and J usage is TRBJ2-1, with TRBD2 matching 14 bases. CDR3 length: 20 amino acids. CDR1 is SGHTA, CDR2 FQGNSA, per germline. Trimming at V came to 5 bases and at J to 5 bases, leaving 17 bases not matched to a gene. CDR3 nucleotides: TGTGCCAGCAGCCCCCGCCGTCGACTAGCGGGGGGGGGTGGGCACAATGAGCAGTTCTTC. Its translation: CASSPRRRLAGGGGHNEQFF.